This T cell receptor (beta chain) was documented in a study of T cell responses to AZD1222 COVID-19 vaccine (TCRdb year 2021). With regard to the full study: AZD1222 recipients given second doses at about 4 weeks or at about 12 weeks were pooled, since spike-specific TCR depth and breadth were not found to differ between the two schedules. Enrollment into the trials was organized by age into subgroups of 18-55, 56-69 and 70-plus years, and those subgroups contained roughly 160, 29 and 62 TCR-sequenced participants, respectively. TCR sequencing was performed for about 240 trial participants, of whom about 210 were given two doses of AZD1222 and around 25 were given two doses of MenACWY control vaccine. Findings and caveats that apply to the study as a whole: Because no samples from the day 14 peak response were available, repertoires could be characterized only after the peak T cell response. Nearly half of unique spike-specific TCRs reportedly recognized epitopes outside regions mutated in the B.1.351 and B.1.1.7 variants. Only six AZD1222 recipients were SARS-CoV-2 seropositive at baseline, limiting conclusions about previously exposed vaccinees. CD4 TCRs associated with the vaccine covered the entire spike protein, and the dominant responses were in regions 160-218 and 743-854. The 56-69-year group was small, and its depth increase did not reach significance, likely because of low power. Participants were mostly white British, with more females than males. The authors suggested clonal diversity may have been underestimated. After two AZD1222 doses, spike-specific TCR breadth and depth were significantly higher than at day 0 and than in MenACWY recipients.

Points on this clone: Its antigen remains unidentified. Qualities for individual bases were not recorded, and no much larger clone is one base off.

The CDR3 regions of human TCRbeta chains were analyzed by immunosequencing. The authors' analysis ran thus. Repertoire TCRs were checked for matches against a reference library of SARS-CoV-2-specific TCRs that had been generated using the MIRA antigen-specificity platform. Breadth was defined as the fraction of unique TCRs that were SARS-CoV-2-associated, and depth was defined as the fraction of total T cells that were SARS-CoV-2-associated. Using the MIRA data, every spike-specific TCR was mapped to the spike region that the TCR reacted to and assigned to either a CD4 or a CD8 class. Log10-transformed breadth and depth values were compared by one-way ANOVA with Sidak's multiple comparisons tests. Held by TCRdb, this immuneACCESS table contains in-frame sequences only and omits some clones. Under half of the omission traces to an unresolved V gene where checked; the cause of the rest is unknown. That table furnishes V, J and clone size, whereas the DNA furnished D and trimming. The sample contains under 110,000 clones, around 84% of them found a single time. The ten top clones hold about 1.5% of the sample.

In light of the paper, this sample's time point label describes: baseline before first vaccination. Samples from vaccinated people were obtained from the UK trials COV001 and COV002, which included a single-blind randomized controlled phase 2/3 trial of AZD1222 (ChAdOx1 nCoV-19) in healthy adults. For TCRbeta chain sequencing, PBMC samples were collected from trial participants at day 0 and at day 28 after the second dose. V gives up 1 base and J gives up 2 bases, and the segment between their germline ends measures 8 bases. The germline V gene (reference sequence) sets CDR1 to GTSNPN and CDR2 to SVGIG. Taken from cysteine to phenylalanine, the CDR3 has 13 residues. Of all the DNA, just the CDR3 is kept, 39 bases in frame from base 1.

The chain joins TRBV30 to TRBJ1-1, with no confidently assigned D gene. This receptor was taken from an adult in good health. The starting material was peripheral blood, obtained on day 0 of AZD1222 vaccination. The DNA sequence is TGTGCCTGGAGTGGCCGGGTTAACACTGAAGCTTTCTTT. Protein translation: CAWSGRVNTEAFF.